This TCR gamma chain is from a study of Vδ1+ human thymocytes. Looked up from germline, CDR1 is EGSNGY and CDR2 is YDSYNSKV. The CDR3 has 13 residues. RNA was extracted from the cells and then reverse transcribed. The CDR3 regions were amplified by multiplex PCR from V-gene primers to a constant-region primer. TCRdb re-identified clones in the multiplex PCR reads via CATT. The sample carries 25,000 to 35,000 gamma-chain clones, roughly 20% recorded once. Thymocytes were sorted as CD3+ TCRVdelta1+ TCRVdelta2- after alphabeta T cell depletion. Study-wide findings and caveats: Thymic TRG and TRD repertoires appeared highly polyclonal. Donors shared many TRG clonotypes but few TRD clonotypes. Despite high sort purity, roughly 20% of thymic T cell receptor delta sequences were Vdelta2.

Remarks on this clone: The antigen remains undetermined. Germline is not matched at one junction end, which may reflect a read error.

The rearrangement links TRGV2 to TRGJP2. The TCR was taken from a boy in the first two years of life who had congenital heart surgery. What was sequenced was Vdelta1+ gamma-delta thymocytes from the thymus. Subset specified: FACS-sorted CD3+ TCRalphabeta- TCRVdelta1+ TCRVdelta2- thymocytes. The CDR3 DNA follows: TGTGCCACCTGGGGGATTAGTGACTGGATCAAGACGTTT. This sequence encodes CATWGISDWIKTF.